This T cell receptor beta chain was sequenced for a study of blood T cell repertoires in COVID-19. Study as a whole: The cDNA or gDNA used as material had been derived from T cells, B-cell-depleted T cells, or PBMCs.

Germline-derived CDR1 and CDR2 are SGHTS and YDEGEE. This CDR3 is built from 12 residues. With 4 bases clipped from V and 5 bases from J, the junction kept 2 bases outside the gene matches. Clones were read by immunoSEQ multiplex PCR, and TCRdb kept only the in-frame ones, dropping some. This sample has 150,000 to 200,000 clones; roughly 88% occur once, and the top ten carry about 3.9%. This rearrangement joins TRBV5-8 to TRBJ1-2; 7 bases line up with TRBD1. The material sequenced was peripheral blood. The origin of this receptor is a woman aged 25 to 39 with acute or convalescent COVID-19. The CDR3 protein is CASSVQGYGYTF. Written as DNA, the CDR3 is TGTGCCAGCAGCGTACAGGGGTATGGCTACACCTTC.